This TCR beta chain came from a study of cytomegalovirus exposure and HLA in healthy donors. Study in general: An analysis done earlier identified roughly 120 million unique TCR beta sequences from 190 million or so T cells. The study, taken as a whole, reports: A later analysis showed TCR association rates differing by HLA locus, peaking at DRB1 and lowest at HLA-C. Researchers catalogued approximately 160 TCR beta chains as cytomegalovirus-associated.

Note on this clone: What it binds is not known.

This CDR3 has 15 amino acids. The V and J ends lost 2 bases and 7 bases respectively, with 17 bases between them. Germline CDR1 LGHNT, CDR2 FRNRAP. PCR used 60 Vbeta primers and 13 Jbeta primers. Measured with immunoSEQ multiplex PCR; TCRdb has only the in-frame clones, and not every one. The sample consists of roughly 170,000 clones, roughly 81% of them appearing once. The sample taken for sequencing was PBMCs. This receptor was taken from a girl aged 5-17 years in good health and CMV-seropositive. The V and J genes are TRBV12-5 and TRBJ1-2; no definite D call. The CDR3: CASGLSLVRVAGYTF. The CDR3 nucleotides are TGTGCTAGTGGTTTGAGTCTAGTGAGGGTAGCTGGCTACACCTTC.